This record looks at one TCR beta chain sequence and its context. As yet, its antigen is unknown. The second PCR ran roughly 6 to 11 cycles with a sample-barcoded 5' primer and J-beta primers. TCRdb analysed the 5' RACE reads with MiXCR anew, one entry per CDR3 protein. The profile shows more than 500,000 distinct CDR3 sequences, 25% to 30% of them singletons. The data originate from a study of blood T cells in healthy people across ages. Study outcomes and limitations: Higher diversity, along with more naive CD4+ cells, distinguished long-lived donors from aged donors.

At least 6 million PBMCs were isolated per sample. This clonotype was sampled from a woman in her seventies in good health. The sample consisted of blood.

DNA of the CDR3: TGTGCCAGCAGTGGATCTCACCCACAGGACTCCACCGAAGCTTTCTTT. Translating gives CASSGSHPQDSTEAFF. The V and J genes are TRBV25-1 and TRBJ1-1; the D gene is possibly TRBD1 (5 bases). Trimming took off 4 bases at V and 8 bases at J, with 23 bases between the two ends. The CDR3 length is 16 residues. Looked up from germline, CDR1 is MGHDK and CDR2 is SYGVNS.